These 25 T cell receptor beta chains share one sample of origin, sequenced in a study of lymphopenia after photon versus proton radiotherapy. Sequencing was performed with immunoSEQ multiplex PCR; in TCRdb, only in-frame clones are kept and a portion is missing. Of approximately 35,000 clones listed, roughly 90% are singletons. The source material was peripheral blood, sampled from a patient treated with photon-based radiotherapy. The receptors were gathered from a woman between 45 and 65 years old with pancreatic cancer.

The rearrangement links TRBV6-6 to TRBJ1-1; D is perhaps TRBD1 (6 bases). CDR3 length: 14 residues. Trimming removed 6 bases from V and 5 bases from J, with 16 bases in between. CDR1 is MNHNY, CDR2 SVGAGI, per germline (reference sequence). The CDR3 protein is CASSLYGTNTEAFF. The CDR3 region has the DNA TGTGCCAGCAGCCTCTACGGGACAAATACTGAAGCTTTCTTT.

The V and J genes are TRBV6-1 and TRBJ1-3, with no clear D. Germline CDR1 is MNHNS and CDR2 is SASEGT. Trimming took 8 bases from V and 0 from J, leaving 11 bases between them. The length of the CDR3 is 14 residues. CDR3 in DNA: TGTGCCAGCGGTCCAACCTTCTCTGGAAACACCATATATTTT. This encodes CASGPTFSGNTIYF.

The gene calls are TRBV29-1 and TRBJ2-7; TRBD2 matches at 8 bases. Germline CDR1 SQVTM, CDR2 ANQGSEA. The CDR3 runs 14 residues. The ends lost 6 bases at V and 0 bases at J; junction bases unmatched: 7. The chain's CDR3 is CSVDTGTSSYEQYF. The CDR3 nucleotides read TGCAGCGTCGATACCGGGACTAGCTCCTACGAGCAGTACTTC.

The chain couples TRBV5-1 to TRBJ2-7, with 7 bases lining up with TRBD2. The CDR3 is 13 amino acids. The junction had 3 bases not matched to a gene; V was cut back by 0 bases and J by 6 bases. CDR1 SGHRS and CDR2 YFSETQ come from the germline V gene. Here the CDR3 reads CASSLAGRSEQYF. In nucleotides, the CDR3 is TGCGCCAGCAGCTTGGCCGGGAGGAGCGAGCAGTACTTC.

CDR3 protein: CASSSSNTDTQYF. The CDR3 DNA follows: TGTGCCAGCAGCTCCTCGAACACAGATACGCAGTATTTT. The chain employs TRBV6-6 and TRBJ2-3; D uncertain. This CDR3 has 13 amino acids. V lost 6 bases, J lost 2 bases, and 9 bases lay in between. Looked up from germline, CDR1 is MNHNY and CDR2 is SVGAGI (reference sequence).

The V gene is TRBV30, the J gene TRBJ2-1, with TRBD2 matching 12 bases. With 0 bases clipped from V and 12 bases from J, the junction kept 15 bases outside the gene matches. This CDR3 comprises 17 residues. CDR1 GTSNPN and CDR2 SVGIG come from the germline V gene (reference sequence). For the CDR3, the DNA is TGTGCCTGGAGTGTACGGGCGGTTCTAGCGGGAGGGCCAGGGCAGTTCTTC. Translation: CAWSVRAVLAGGPGQFF.

The rearrangement uses TRBV10-3 and TRBJ2-7; D gene ambiguous. This CDR3 is 12 amino acids long. V lost 7 bases and J lost 0, with 7 bases in between. The germline V gene encodes CDR1 ENHRY and CDR2 SYGVKD. CDR3 sequence (DNA): TGTGCCATCACAACCGACTCCTACGAGCAGTACTTC. Encoded protein: CAITTDSYEQYF.

This chain links TRBV5-5 with TRBJ2-1; tentative D call: TRBD2 (5 bases). Germline lookup yields CDR1 SGHKS and CDR2 YYEKEE (reference sequence). The CDR3 runs 13 residues. V was clipped by 4 bases and J by 7 bases, with 12 bases between them. CDR3 loop: CASSHSRRNEQFF. In DNA, the CDR3 is TGTGCCAGCAGCCATTCCCGGAGGAATGAGCAGTTCTTC.

This chain uses TRBV5-5 with TRBJ2-5, with D possibly being TRBD2 (5 bases). This CDR3 spans 13 amino acids. Trimming removed 4 bases at V and 1 base at J, with 8 bases between. Germline CDR1 reads SGHKS; CDR2 reads YYEKEE (reference sequence). The CDR3 loop is CASSISAQETQYF. CDR3 coding DNA: TGTGCCAGCAGCATTAGCGCCCAAGAGACCCAGTACTTC. Based on the CDR3 plus reference TRBV5-5 and TRBJ2-5, the full variable domain is DAGVTQSPTHLIKTRGQQVTLRCSPISGHKSVSWYQQVLGQGPQFIFQYYEKEERGRGNFPDRFSARQFPNYSSELNVNALLLGDSALYLCASSISAQETQYFGPGTRLLVL.

The chain uses TRBV6-5 and TRBJ1-6; D might be TRBD1 (5 bases). The V and J ends lost 6 bases and 5 bases respectively, with 14 bases between them. The CDR3 runs 15 residues. Germline-derived CDR1 and CDR2 are MNHEY and SVGAGI. CDR3 amino acids: CASRPPRGNNSPLHF. CDR3 bases: TGTGCCAGCAGGCCCCCGAGGGGAAATAATTCACCCCTCCACTTT.

The chain is built from TRBV6-1 and TRBJ1-4, with TRBD1 matching 7 bases. Germline assignment: CDR1 MNHNS and CDR2 SASEGT. J was trimmed by 7 bases and V by 5 bases; bases with no gene match: 7. CDR3 length equals 14 residues. CDR3 loop: CASSPGQRSEKLFF. The CDR3 bases are TGTGCCAGCAGTCCGGGACAGAGGTCTGAAAAACTGTTTTTT.

The rearrangement joins TRBV4-1 to TRBJ2-3; a weak D match, TRBD2 (5 bases). Germline assignment: CDR1 MGHRA and CDR2 YSYEKL. V dropped 0 bases and J dropped 6 bases, with 10 bases sitting between them. This CDR3 contains 14 residues. The CDR3 region is CASSQETSGDTQYF. For the CDR3, the DNA is TGCGCCAGCAGCCAAGAAACGTCGGGGGATACGCAGTATTTT.

This clone has only one observation. The V and J genes are TRBV29-1 and TRBJ1-5; D is undetermined. Deletions cut 0 bases from V and 6 bases from J, with 9 bases between. The length of the CDR3 is 13 residues. Germline V gives CDR1 SQVTM, CDR2 ANQGSEA. CDR3 in amino acids: CSVEDAIGQPQHF. DNA of the CDR3: TGCAGCGTTGAAGATGCCATAGGTCAGCCCCAGCATTTT.

The chain links TRBV28 to TRBJ2-7, with TRBD2 as a possible D gene (6 bases). Germline V gene lookup returns CDR1 MDHEN and CDR2 SYDVKM. Trimming removed 3 bases at V and 3 bases at J, with 15 bases between. The CDR3 has 15 residues. The CDR3 DNA is TGTGCCAGCAGTTTCAACCCAGGCGGGGACTACGAGCAGTACTTC. Translation: CASSFNPGGDYEQYF.

The table lists this clone with a count of one. The chain recombines TRBV7-2 with TRBJ2-7, with a possible D match to TRBD1 (5 bases). With 4 bases removed from V and 5 bases from J, the gap between germline ends came to 18 bases. The CDR3 is made up of 15 amino acids. CDR1 is SGHTA, CDR2 FQGNSA, per germline. The CDR3 region is CASSSTSTARDEQYF. The DNA of the CDR3 is TGTGCCAGCAGCTCTACCTCAACCGCCAGGGACGAGCAGTACTTC.

The chain carries TRBV7-2 and TRBJ1-1; 7 bases fit TRBD1. The CDR3 extends over 13 amino acids. The germline gives CDR1 SGHTA, CDR2 FQGNSA. V gave up 5 bases and J gave up 1 base; unmatched junction bases: 1. CDR3: CASSRDRNTEAFF. The CDR3 DNA reads TGTGCCAGCAGCCGGGACAGGAACACTGAAGCTTTCTTT.

The J gene is TRBJ1-5, the V gene TRBV27; 10 bases align to TRBD1. This CDR3 comprises 14 residues. With V trimmed by 8 bases and J by 3 bases, 4 bases remained unmatched. CDR1 and CDR2 (germline): MNHEY, SMNVEV (reference sequence). The CDR3 DNA sequence: TGTGCCAGCCGGACAGGGGGATCCAATCAGCCCCAGCATTTT. It yields the protein CASRTGGSNQPQHF.

This chain connects TRBV5-1 to TRBJ2-7; TRBD1 aligns across 10 bases. V lost 5 bases and J lost 2; bases outside the gene matches: 4. This CDR3 has 14 amino acids. CDR1 and CDR2 from the germline V gene are SGHRS and YFSETQ. Written as DNA, the CDR3 is TGCGCCAGCAGTATCGGACAGGGGGCCTACGAGCAGTACTTC. This sequence encodes CASSIGQGAYEQYF.

The rearrangement joins TRBV6-1 to TRBJ1-6; D gene ambiguous. Per germline, CDR1 MNHNS and CDR2 SASEGT. Between the trimmed V and J ends, which lost 4 bases and 6 bases, there was a span of 16 bases. This CDR3 region has 16 residues. The CDR3 DNA is TGTGCCAGCAGTGGCCCGGGCCACCGAACTAATTCACCCCTCCACTTT. Translation: CASSGPGHRTNSPLHF.

V is TRBV11-3 and J is TRBJ1-4, with a weak D call TRBD1 (5 bases). The CDR3 loop spans 15 amino acids. Trimming removed 2 bases from V and 3 bases from J, with 10 bases in between. Germline values: CDR1 SGHNT, CDR2 YENEEA. The CDR3 region has the DNA TGTGCCAGCAGCTTAATTGGGACGGCTAATGAAAAACTGTTTTTT. This codes for CASSLIGTANEKLFF.

V usage is TRBV28 and J usage is TRBJ2-7; 8 nucleotides agree with TRBD1. Judging by the DNA end, TRBJ2-1 fits better; the J call may be wrong. Germline V gene sequence: CDR1 MDHEN, CDR2 SYDVKM. The CDR3 covers 15 residues. CDR3 region: CASTPTGGPYNEQFF. CDR3 sequence (DNA): TGTGCCAGCACCCCCACAGGGGGGCCTTACAATGAGCAGTTCTTC.

The rearrangement links TRBV7-6 to TRBJ1-1; the D is unclear. The CDR3 consists of 14 residues. From germline, CDR1 is SGHVS and CDR2 FNYEAQ. V lost 8 bases to trimming and J lost 7 bases, with 20 bases between them. The CDR3 DNA sequence: TGTGCCAGCCGCACCAGAGAGCCCCGGGATGAAGCTTTCTTT. Amino acids: CASRTREPRDEAFF.

This chain joins TRBV19 and TRBJ2-3, with a tentative D call TRBD2 (6 bases). Germline values: CDR1 LNHDA, CDR2 SQIVND (reference sequence). The CDR3 extends over 15 amino acids. V dropped 5 bases and J dropped 0 bases, with 12 bases sitting between them. CDR3: CASSPSSDSTDTQYF. The DNA for the CDR3 is TGTGCCAGTAGTCCATCTAGCGATAGCACAGATACGCAGTATTTT.

V and J are TRBV15 and TRBJ2-1; D not resolved. Trimming stripped 1 base from V and 9 bases from J, with 7 bases between. The germline V gene encodes CDR1 LNHNV and CDR2 YYDKDF (reference sequence). The CDR3 runs 12 residues. The chain's CDR3 is CATSRATGEQFF. The CDR3 DNA is TGTGCCACCAGCAGAGCCACGGGTGAGCAGTTCTTC.

This rearrangement joins TRBV6-5 to TRBJ2-7; 7 bases line up with TRBD2. CDR1 is MNHEY and CDR2 is SVGAGI in the germline V gene. This CDR3 comprises 14 residues. V lost 2 bases, J lost 6 bases, and 7 bases stayed unmatched. This chain's CDR3 is CASSYRGRAGEQYF. The CDR3 coding sequence is TGTGCCAGCAGTTACCGGGGGAGGGCCGGCGAGCAGTACTTC.